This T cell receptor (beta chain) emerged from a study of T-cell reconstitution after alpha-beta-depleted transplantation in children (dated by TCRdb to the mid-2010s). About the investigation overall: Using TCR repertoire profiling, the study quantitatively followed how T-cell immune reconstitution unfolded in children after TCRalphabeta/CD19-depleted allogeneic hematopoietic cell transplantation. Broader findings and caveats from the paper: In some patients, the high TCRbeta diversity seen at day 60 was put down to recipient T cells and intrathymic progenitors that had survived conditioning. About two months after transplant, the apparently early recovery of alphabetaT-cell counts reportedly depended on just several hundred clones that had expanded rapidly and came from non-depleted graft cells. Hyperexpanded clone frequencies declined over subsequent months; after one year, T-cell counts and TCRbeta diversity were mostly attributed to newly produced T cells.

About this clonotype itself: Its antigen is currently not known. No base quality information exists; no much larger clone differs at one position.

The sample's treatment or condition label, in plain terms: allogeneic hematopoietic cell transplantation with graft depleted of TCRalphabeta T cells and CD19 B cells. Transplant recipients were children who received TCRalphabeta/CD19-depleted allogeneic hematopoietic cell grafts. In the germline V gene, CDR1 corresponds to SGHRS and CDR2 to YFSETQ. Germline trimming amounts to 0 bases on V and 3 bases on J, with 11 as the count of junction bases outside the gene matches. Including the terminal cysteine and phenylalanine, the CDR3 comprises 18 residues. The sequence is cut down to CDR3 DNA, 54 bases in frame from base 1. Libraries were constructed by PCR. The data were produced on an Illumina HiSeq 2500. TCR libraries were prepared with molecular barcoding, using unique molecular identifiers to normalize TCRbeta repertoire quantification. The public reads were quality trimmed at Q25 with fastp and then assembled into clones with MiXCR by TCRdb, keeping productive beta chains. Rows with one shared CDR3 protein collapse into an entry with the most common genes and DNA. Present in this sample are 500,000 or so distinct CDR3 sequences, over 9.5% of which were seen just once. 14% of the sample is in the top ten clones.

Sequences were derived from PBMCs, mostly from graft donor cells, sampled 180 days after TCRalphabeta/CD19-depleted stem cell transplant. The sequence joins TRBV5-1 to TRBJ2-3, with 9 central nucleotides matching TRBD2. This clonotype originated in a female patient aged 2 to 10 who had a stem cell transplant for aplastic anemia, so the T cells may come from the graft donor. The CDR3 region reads CASSLETLAGTGTDTQYF. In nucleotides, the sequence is TGCGCCAGCAGCTTGGAAACCCTAGCGGGAACAGGAACAGATACGCAGTATTTT. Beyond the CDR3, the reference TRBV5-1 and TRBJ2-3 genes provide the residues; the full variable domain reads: KAGVTQTPRYLIKTRGQQVTLSCSPISGHRSVSWYQQTPGQGLQFLFEYFSETQRNKGNFPGRFSGRQFSNSRSEMNVSTLELGDSALYLCASSLETLAGTGTDTQYFGPGTRLTVL.